Following are 30 T cell receptor beta chains from one sample sequenced in a study of Tregs in tolerant kidney transplant recipients. This table comes from immunoSEQ multiplex PCR, and its TCRdb copy is limited to in-frame clones, with some not included. The data contain approximately 98,000 clones, nearly 90% of them singletons. The source material was CD4+ T cells from blood, sampled before the transplant. The source of these receptors is a human donor who received a combined kidney and bone marrow transplant.

The V gene is TRBV6-1, the J gene TRBJ2-7; 7 nucleotides agree with TRBD1. The CDR3 sequence is 15 residues long. Per germline, CDR1 MNHNS and CDR2 SASEGT. With V trimmed by 6 bases and J by 0 bases, 8 bases remained unmatched. CDR3 residues: CASSARGISSYEQYF. CDR3 in DNA: TGTGCCAGCAGCGCCAGGGGGATTAGCTCCTACGAGCAGTACTTC.

The chain has TRBV6-6 and TRBJ1-1; maybe TRBD1 (6 bases). The CDR3 sequence is 15 residues long. The germline gives CDR1 MNHNY, CDR2 SVGAGI (reference sequence). The V and J ends lost 5 bases and 5 bases respectively, with 18 bases between them. Here the CDR3 DNA reads TGTGCCAGCAGTCCGGGTGCAGGGGACCGGACTGAAGCTTTCTTT. This sequence encodes CASSPGAGDRTEAFF.

The chain recombines TRBV19 with TRBJ2-1, with TRBD1 matching over 7 bases. The V gene end was trimmed by 3 bases and the J gene end by 8 bases; junction bases not matched to a gene: 4. CDR3 length equals 13 residues. Germline CDR1 LNHDA, CDR2 SQIVND (reference sequence). CDR3 in amino acids: CASSIWGQYEQFF. In nucleotides, the CDR3 is TGTGCCAGTAGTATTTGGGGACAGTATGAGCAGTTCTTC.

The chain uses TRBV4-2 and TRBJ1-5; 10 nucleotides line up with TRBD1. V lost 4 bases and J lost 2; bases outside the gene matches: 5. The CDR3 length is 16 residues. The germline gives CDR1 LGHNA, CDR2 YNFKEQ. The CDR3 DNA sequence: TGTGCCAGCAGCCGAGGAGGGACAGGGGGCAATCAGCCCCAGCATTTT. It specifies CASSRGGTGGNQPQHF.

The rearrangement joins TRBV29-1 to TRBJ1-1; possibly TRBD1 for D (6 bases). In germline, CDR1 is SQVTM, CDR2 ANQGSEA. The CDR3 totals 16 residues. The V end lost 3 bases, the J end lost 1 base, and 18 bases lay between the germline ends. CDR3 nucleotides: TGCAGCGTTGAGGGGGGGCGACCCGTTGGGAACACTGAAGCTTTCTTT. This codes for CSVEGGRPVGNTEAFF.

V gene TRBV7-9 combines with J gene TRBJ1-2, with 8 bases matching TRBD1. Per germline, CDR1 SEHNR and CDR2 FQNEAQ (reference sequence). After removal of 4 bases from V and 3 bases from J, the junction contained 7 bases not matched to a gene. This CDR3 comprises 15 residues. The CDR3 protein is CASSSMGTGHYGYTF. The CDR3, as DNA: TGTGCCAGCAGCTCCATGGGGACAGGTCACTATGGCTACACCTTC.

V and J are TRBV5-5 and TRBJ2-5; TRBD1 aligns across 9 bases. V was pared by 4 bases and J by 5 bases, with 9 bases of the junction left unmatched. There are 15 residues in the CDR3. From germline, CDR1 is SGHKS and CDR2 YYEKEE (reference sequence). CDR3 sequence reads: CASSLQGAGGETQYF. The CDR3 nucleotides read TGTGCCAGCAGCCTACAGGGGGCTGGAGGGGAGACCCAGTACTTC.

As for this clone: This same CDR3 is encoded by further DNA sequences in the sample. V gene TRBV7-2 combines with J gene TRBJ2-3; D gene uncertain. Trimming took off 5 bases at V and 2 bases at J, with 5 bases between the two ends. The CDR3 consists of 12 residues. CDR1 SGHTA and CDR2 FQGNSA come from the germline V gene. The CDR3 reads CASSLYTDTQYF. DNA of the CDR3: TGTGCCAGCAGCCTTTACACAGATACGCAGTATTTT.

With respect to this clone: Other DNA sequences from this sample encode an identical CDR3 as well. The genes are TRBV6-5 and TRBJ1-5; TRBD1 aligns across 9 bases. CDR3 length: 14 residues. The junction had 7 bases not matched to a gene; V was cut back by 6 bases and J by 7 bases. Germline CDR1 MNHEY, CDR2 SVGAGI. The CDR3 coding sequence is TGTGCCAGCAGCCCCGGGACAGGGAACCAGCCCCAGCATTTT. Residues: CASSPGTGNQPQHF.

The chain is built from TRBV5-1 and TRBJ2-1; D is possibly TRBD2 (5 bases). Deletions cut 3 bases from V and 8 bases from J, with 12 bases between. Germline V gene sequence: CDR1 SGHRS, CDR2 YFSETQ. This CDR3 comprises 13 residues. The CDR3 nucleotides are TGCGCCAGCAGCTCCTCGGGGATCGATGAGCAGTTCTTC. Protein: CASSSSGIDEQFF.

The gene calls are TRBV2 and TRBJ2-2, with D possibly TRBD1 on 6 matching bases. Between the trimmed V and J ends, which lost 7 bases and 5 bases, there was a span of 17 bases. Germline V gives CDR1 SNHLY, CDR2 FYNNEI. The CDR3 covers 15 residues. This chain's CDR3 is CASTGRGRSTGELFF. In DNA, the CDR3 is TGTGCCAGCACCGGTAGGGGGAGAAGTACCGGGGAGCTGTTTTTT.

The chain carries TRBV29-1 and TRBJ1-4; D unresolved. This CDR3 comprises 12 residues. Germline CDR1 reads SQVTM; CDR2 reads ANQGSEA. Trimming shortened V by 6 bases and J by 0 bases, and 5 bases separated the two germline ends. CDR3 DNA sequence: TGCAGCGTGGGCACAACTAATGAAAAACTGTTTTTT. Translating it yields CSVGTTNEKLFF.

The chain employs TRBV7-6 and TRBJ1-1, with D possibly matching TRBD1 (6 bases). CDR3 length: 13 amino acids. Germline V gene data show CDR1 as SGHVS and CDR2 as FNYEAQ. V was pared by 7 bases and J by 0 bases, with 9 bases between. The CDR3 coding sequence is TGTGCCAGCACCAGGGGAATGAACACTGAAGCTTTCTTT. Translated, it gives CASTRGMNTEAFF. Complete variable domain (other parts from reference TRBV7-6 and TRBJ1-1): GAGVSQSPRYKVTKRGQDVALRCDPISGHVSLYWYRQALGQGPEFLTYFNYEAQQDKSGLPNDRFSAERPEGSISTLTIQRTEQRDSAMYRCASTRGMNTEAFFGQGTRLTVV.

The chain joins TRBV6-5 to TRBJ1-1; D is perhaps TRBD1 (5 bases). The CDR3 contains 15 residues. Germline V CDR1 and CDR2: MNHEY, SVGAGI. The V end lost 0 bases, the J end lost 4 bases, and 12 bases lay between the germline ends. The CDR3 DNA follows: TGTGCCAGCAGTTACTCGCGGGGGTCGGGCACTGAAGCTTTCTTT. It yields the protein CASSYSRGSGTEAFF.

This chain connects TRBV9 to TRBJ1-2; 8 nucleotides agree with TRBD1. V shed 5 bases, J shed 4 bases, and the junction held 10 bases outside the gene matches. Germline values: CDR1 SGDLS, CDR2 YYNGEE. The CDR3 loop spans 15 amino acids. In DNA, the CDR3 is TGTGCCAGCAGAGCAGGGACAGGCAATTCCTATGGCTACACCTTC. Translation gives CASRAGTGNSYGYTF. Full variable domain (rest looked up from reference TRBV9 and TRBJ1-2): DSGVTQTPKHLITATGQRVTLRCSPRSGDLSVYWYQQSLDQGLQFLIQYYNGEERAKGNILERFSAQQFPDLHSELNLSSLELGDSALYFCASRAGTGNSYGYTFGSGTRLTVV.

The chain employs TRBV6-4 and TRBJ2-3; no definite D call. The CDR3 contains 15 residues. Trimming removed 0 bases at V and 1 base at J, with 8 bases between. CDR1 and CDR2 from the germline V gene are MRHNA and SNTAGT. CDR3: CASSDSVAGTDTQYF. DNA of the CDR3: TGTGCCAGCAGTGACTCGGTAGCCGGCACAGATACGCAGTATTTT.

The V gene is TRBV7-2, the J gene TRBJ2-3, with a weak D call TRBD2 (6 bases). Trimming took 11 bases from V and 4 from J, leaving 16 bases between them. The CDR3 totals 13 residues. Germline V gene data show CDR1 as SGHTA and CDR2 as FQGNSA. The chain's CDR3 is CAGQRAQADTQYF. The CDR3 region has the DNA TGTGCCGGTCAGCGGGCTCAGGCAGATACGCAGTATTTT.

The genes are TRBV19 and TRBJ1-5; perhaps TRBD1 as D (5 bases). There are 13 residues in the CDR3. The V end was cut by 10 bases, the J end by 1 base, with 11 bases between. The V gene's germline CDR1 is LNHDA and CDR2 SQIVND (reference sequence). CDR3 in amino acids: CATREGSNQPQHF. The CDR3 nucleotides read TGTGCCACCAGGGAAGGCAGCAATCAGCCCCAGCATTTT.

This chain uses TRBV5-1 with TRBJ2-1; D possibly corresponds to TRBD2 (7 bases). CDR1 and CDR2 (germline): SGHRS, YFSETQ. This CDR3 is 18 amino acids long. V was cut by 3 bases and J by 5 bases, with 24 bases left in between. Here the CDR3 DNA reads TGCGCCAGCAGCTCCTGGAGGGGGGGCGGACTAATTAACAATGAGCAGTTCTTC. Translation gives CASSSWRGGGLINNEQFF.

This clone was counted once. V gene TRBV18 combines with J gene TRBJ1-1; D might be TRBD1 (6 bases). The V gene's germline CDR1 is KGHSH and CDR2 LQKENI. V was pared by 6 bases and J by 3 bases, with 11 bases between. The CDR3 spans 13 residues. The CDR3 reads CASSPGQDTEAFF. The CDR3 coding sequence is TGTGCCAGCTCCCCGGGACAAGACACTGAAGCTTTCTTT.

In DNA, the CDR3 is TGTGCCAGCTCACCGGGGCAGGGCCCTTCAACTAATGAAAAACTGTTTTTT. As protein: CASSPGQGPSTNEKLFF. The chain couples TRBV18 to TRBJ1-4, with D possibly being TRBD1 (5 bases). CDR1 and CDR2 from the germline V gene are KGHSH and LQKENI. The CDR3 runs to 17 residues. V was clipped by 3 bases and J by 0 bases, with 14 bases between them.

This clone was seen a few times. The gene calls are TRBV30 and TRBJ1-1; 8 bases map to TRBD1. Germline V gene data show CDR1 as GTSNPN and CDR2 as SVGIG (reference sequence). The V segment lost 4 bases and the J segment 0 bases; nucleotides outside the gene matches: 7. This CDR3 is built from 15 residues. This CDR3 reads CAWIRTGRMNTEAFF. In DNA, the CDR3 is TGTGCCTGGATACGGACAGGGCGCATGAACACTGAAGCTTTCTTT.

V usage is TRBV28 and J usage is TRBJ1-2, with 8 bases fitting TRBD1. The ends lost 6 bases at V and 7 bases at J; junction bases unmatched: 4. Germline CDR1 MDHEN, CDR2 SYDVKM. The CDR3 is made up of 12 amino acids. CDR3 coding DNA: TGTGCCAGCAGGGTACAGGGGGGTGGCTACACCTTC. Its protein product is CASRVQGGGYTF.

The rearrangement uses TRBV5-1 and TRBJ2-2; a weak D match, TRBD2 (6 bases). The germline V and J ends were trimmed by 1 base and 5 bases, with 9 bases remaining between them. The CDR3 is 14 residues long. Germline V gives CDR1 SGHRS, CDR2 YFSETQ. The CDR3 sequence is CASSLLAGTGELFF. The CDR3 bases are TGCGCCAGCAGCTTGCTCGCGGGGACCGGGGAGCTGTTTTTT.

The rearrangement joins TRBV10-3 to TRBJ2-4; the match to TRBD2 covers 7 bases. This CDR3 spans 12 amino acids. The V gene's germline CDR1 is ENHRY and CDR2 SYGVKD. V was clipped by 10 bases and J by 6 bases; unmatched bases: 6. The CDR3 bases are TGTGCCACCGCGGGGGAGCCAAACATTCAGTACTTC. Residues: CATAGEPNIQYF.

The chain carries TRBV19 and TRBJ1-4; 7 nucleotides align to TRBD1. The junction had 16 bases not matched to a gene; V was cut back by 4 bases and J by 8 bases. Germline loops: CDR1 LNHDA, CDR2 SQIVND (reference sequence). This CDR3 has 17 residues. CDR3 loop: CASSTRSPGRGAEKLFF. CDR3 sequence (DNA): TGTGCCAGTAGTACCCGAAGCCCGGGCAGGGGGGCGGAAAAACTGTTTTTT.

The V gene is TRBV5-4, the J gene TRBJ1-1, with D tentatively TRBD1 (5 bases). V was clipped by 5 bases and J by 0 bases, with 11 bases between them. Germline CDR1 reads SGHNT; CDR2 reads YYREEE (reference sequence). The CDR3 sequence is 14 residues long. The CDR3 DNA sequence: TGTGCCAGCAGTAGTCGGGGGATGAACACTGAAGCTTTCTTT. Amino acid sequence: CASSSRGMNTEAFF.

The V and J genes are TRBV27 and TRBJ2-6; the match to TRBD2 covers 7 bases. The CDR3 is 15 residues long. Per germline, CDR1 MNHEY and CDR2 SMNVEV (reference sequence). The V gene end was trimmed by 6 bases and the J gene end by 0 bases; junction bases not matched to a gene: 2. The CDR3 loop reads CASRREYSGANVLTF. CDR3 DNA sequence: TGTGCCAGCAGGCGGGAGTACTCTGGGGCCAACGTCCTGACTTTC.

The rearrangement joins TRBV5-4 to TRBJ1-1, with a tentative D call TRBD1 (5 bases). Germline CDR1 reads SGHNT; CDR2 reads YYREEE (reference sequence). The CDR3 has 12 residues. Trimming removed 0 bases from V and 11 bases from J, with 11 bases in between. The CDR3 DNA reads TGTGCCAGCAGCTTGGCCGGGGGGGAGGCTTTCTTT. The encoded protein is CASSLAGGEAFF.

This chain connects TRBV4-3 to TRBJ2-4; 9 nucleotides align to TRBD1. The CDR3 totals 19 residues. CDR1 is LGHNA and CDR2 is YSLEER in the germline V gene. Unmatched junction bases numbered 10, after V lost 1 base and J lost 0 bases. The CDR3 DNA sequence: TGCGCCAGCAGCCAAGGCAGGACAGGGGCCTTACTAGCCAAAAACATTCAGTACTTC. Translated, it gives CASSQGRTGALLAKNIQYF.